A selection of T cell receptor beta chains follows, all from one sample in a study of shared clonotypes between healthy human individuals. Profiling relied on immunoSEQ multiplex PCR, and the TCRdb table lists in-frame clones only, not all of them. The table records around 500,000 clones, about 72% of them present only once. The sequencing sample was made of PBMCs. These receptors were collected from a woman aged 35 to 49 in good health. Some clones in this sample may be carry-over from other donors' samples. The CDR3 runs from the conserved cysteine through the conserved F or W. The order of the fields is D gene, J gene, V gene, clone size, CDR3 DNA, CDR3 protein. The D gene is left open where the match is weak. Some rows have no size entry. The others give once, few or many, or a class for an expanded clone.

d_gene: TRBD1
j_gene: TRBJ2-7
v_gene: TRBV18
abundance: NA
CDR3nt: TGTGCCAGCTCTCCTTCCGGGACAGGAAACTACGAGCAGTACTTC
CDR3aa: CASSPSGTGNYEQYF

d_gene: TRBD2
j_gene: TRBJ2-1
v_gene: TRBV18
abundance: once
CDR3nt: TGTGCCAGCTCAACCTCCGGGACTAGCGGGAGCACGTTTTACAATGAGCAGTTCTTC
CDR3aa: CASSTSGTSGSTFYNEQFF

d_gene: NA
j_gene: TRBJ1-1
v_gene: TRBV5-1
abundance: NA
CDR3nt: TGCGCCAGCAGCTTGGCGGGCAGATACACTGAAGCTTTCTTT
CDR3aa: CASSLAGRYTEAFF

d_gene: NA
j_gene: TRBJ1-1
v_gene: TRBV29-1
abundance: NA
CDR3nt: TGCAGCGTTTCTCTACCGGGGGCGCTGGGGACTGAAGCTTTCTTT
CDR3aa: CSVSLPGALGTEAFF

d_gene: TRBD2
j_gene: TRBJ2-1
v_gene: TRBV19
abundance: NA
CDR3nt: TGTGCCAGTAGTATATTCCCGGGACTAGGGGGAAATGAGCAGTTCTTC
CDR3aa: CASSIFPGLGGNEQFF

d_gene: TRBD1
j_gene: TRBJ1-6
v_gene: TRBV15
abundance: NA
CDR3nt: TGTGCCACCAGCAGATTACCGGGACAGACGAATTCACCCCTCCACTTT
CDR3aa: CATSRLPGQTNSPLHF

d_gene: NA
j_gene: TRBJ2-1
v_gene: TRBV19
abundance: NA
CDR3nt: TGTGCCAGTAGTAGGGGGGCCCAGCAGTTCTTC
CDR3aa: CASSRGAQQFF

d_gene: TRBD1
j_gene: TRBJ1-5
v_gene: TRBV5-1
abundance: NA
CDR3nt: TGCGCCAGCAGCTTGGGACAGGGGGAGTACCAGCCCCAGCATTTT
CDR3aa: CASSLGQGEYQPQHF

d_gene: NA
j_gene: TRBJ1-1
v_gene: TRBV9
abundance: NA
CDR3nt: TGTGCCAGCAGCGTAATGCGGACCACTGAAGCTTTCTTT
CDR3aa: CASSVMRTTEAFF

d_gene: NA
j_gene: TRBJ2-7
v_gene: TRBV7-6
abundance: NA
CDR3nt: TGTGCCAGCAGTCTTACTACCACAGGCAACTACGAGCAGTACTTC
CDR3aa: CASSLTTTGNYEQYF

d_gene: TRBD1
j_gene: TRBJ1-4
v_gene: TRBV10-2
abundance: NA
CDR3nt: TGCGCCAGCCGGGACAGGAGGAATGAAAAACTGTTTTTT
CDR3aa: CASRDRRNEKLFF

d_gene: NA
j_gene: TRBJ1-4
v_gene: TRBV5-4
abundance: few
CDR3nt: TGTGCCAGCAGCCCCCAACCAGGCGGTGGTGAAAAACTGTTTTTT
CDR3aa: CASSPQPGGGEKLFF

d_gene: NA
j_gene: TRBJ2-7
v_gene: TRBV30
abundance: once
CDR3nt: TGTGCCTGGAGTGGAGCAGGGAGGACATACGAGCAGTACTTC
CDR3aa: CAWSGAGRTYEQYF

d_gene: NA
j_gene: TRBJ1-5
v_gene: TRBV15
abundance: once
CDR3nt: TGTGCCACCAGCCTCGGGTCTTATAGCAATCAGCCCCAGCATTTT
CDR3aa: CATSLGSYSNQPQHF

d_gene: TRBD2
j_gene: TRBJ2-7
v_gene: TRBV6-1
abundance: few
CDR3nt: TGTGCCAGCAAGGTCGGCGGCGGGAGCTACGAGCAGTACTTC
CDR3aa: CASKVGGGSYEQYF

d_gene: NA
j_gene: TRBJ1-4
v_gene: TRBV2
abundance: NA
CDR3nt: TGTGCCAGCAGTGAGTTACGTGGTGAAAAACTGTTTTTT
CDR3aa: CASSELRGEKLFF

d_gene: NA
j_gene: TRBJ2-7
v_gene: TRBV29-1
abundance: NA
CDR3nt: TGCAGCGTTGAAAGGGGAGGGGGGGCCGGCGAGCAGTACTTC
CDR3aa: CSVERGGGAGEQYF

d_gene: TRBD1
j_gene: TRBJ2-3
v_gene: TRBV19
abundance: once
CDR3nt: TGTGCCAGTAGTATCAGGACAGGGGAAAGCACAGATACGCAGTATTTT
CDR3aa: CASSIRTGESTDTQYF

d_gene: TRBD1
j_gene: TRBJ2-7
v_gene: TRBV5-4
abundance: NA
CDR3nt: TGTGCCAGCAGCCAGGGGGACAGGGGGCTGTACGAGCAGTACTTC
CDR3aa: CASSQGDRGLYEQYF

d_gene: NA
j_gene: TRBJ2-1
v_gene: TRBV27
abundance: NA
CDR3nt: TGTGCCAGCAGTTTCTCCTTACTAGCAAATCGAGACAATGAGCAGTTCTTC
CDR3aa: CASSFSLLANRDNEQFF

d_gene: TRBD2
j_gene: TRBJ2-3
v_gene: TRBV10-3
abundance: NA
CDR3nt: TGTGCCGTCCGGGGGGTGAGGACAGATACGCAGTATTTT
CDR3aa: CAVRGVRTDTQYF

d_gene: TRBD1
j_gene: TRBJ1-2
v_gene: TRBV6-6
abundance: NA
CDR3nt: TGTGCCAGCAGTTACGGGGGGACAGGGAACTATGGCTACACCTTC
CDR3aa: CASSYGGTGNYGYTF

d_gene: NA
j_gene: TRBJ2-1
v_gene: TRBV2
abundance: NA
CDR3nt: TGTGCCAGCAGTGTGGTGAGCTCCTACAATGAGCAGTTCTTC
CDR3aa: CASSVVSSYNEQFF

d_gene: NA
j_gene: TRBJ2-7
v_gene: TRBV11-2
abundance: NA
CDR3nt: TGTGCCAGCAGCTTAGAATCAGGGATGGTGTACGAGCAGTACTTC
CDR3aa: CASSLESGMVYEQYF

d_gene: TRBD1
j_gene: TRBJ1-2
v_gene: TRBV6-4
abundance: NA
CDR3nt: TGTGCCAGCAGTGACTCGTCAGGGGGTGGCTACGGCTACACCTTC
CDR3aa: CASSDSSGGGYGYTF

d_gene: NA
j_gene: TRBJ2-2
v_gene: TRBV18
abundance: NA
CDR3nt: TGTGCCAGCTCACCCAGGGACGACACTGCCGGGGAGCTGTTTTTT
CDR3aa: CASSPRDDTAGELFF

d_gene: NA
j_gene: TRBJ2-1
v_gene: TRBV30
abundance: NA
CDR3nt: TGTGCCTGGAGTGTATCGGGATACAATGAGCAGTTCTTC
CDR3aa: CAWSVSGYNEQFF

d_gene: NA
j_gene: TRBJ2-5
v_gene: TRBV29-1
abundance: few
CDR3nt: TGCAGCGTTGAAGAGACTGGCAAGACCCAGTACTTC
CDR3aa: CSVEETGKTQYF

d_gene: TRBD1
j_gene: TRBJ1-6
v_gene: TRBV19
abundance: NA
CDR3nt: TGTGCCAGTAGTATGCCCCCTATTGACAGGGTTAATTCACCCCTCCACTTT
CDR3aa: CASSMPPIDRVNSPLHF

d_gene: NA
j_gene: TRBJ2-3
v_gene: TRBV7-3
abundance: NA
CDR3nt: TGTGCCAGCAGCCCCAATTTTGGAGATACGCAGTATTTT
CDR3aa: CASSPNFGDTQYF

d_gene: NA
j_gene: TRBJ1-4
v_gene: TRBV7-6
abundance: NA
CDR3nt: TGTGCCAGCAGCTTAGCGGCAGGGTCGAATGAAAAACTGTTTTTT
CDR3aa: CASSLAAGSNEKLFF

d_gene: TRBD2
j_gene: TRBJ2-5
v_gene: TRBV4-2
abundance: NA
CDR3nt: TGTGCCAGCAGCCAAGGACTAGCGGGTCAAGAGACCCAGTACTTC
CDR3aa: CASSQGLAGQETQYF

d_gene: NA
j_gene: TRBJ1-4
v_gene: TRBV19
abundance: NA
CDR3nt: TGTGCCAGTAGTATAGGCGAAAAACTGTTTTTT
CDR3aa: CASSIGEKLFF

d_gene: NA
j_gene: TRBJ1-4
v_gene: TRBV30
abundance: few
CDR3nt: TGTGCCTGGAGGGGCAGGGGCAATAATGAAAAACTGTTTTTT
CDR3aa: CAWRGRGNNEKLFF

d_gene: TRBD1
j_gene: TRBJ1-5
v_gene: TRBV7-8
abundance: once
CDR3nt: TGTGCCAGCAGCCAGACAGGGCGCAATCAGCCCCAGCATTTT
CDR3aa: CASSQTGRNQPQHF

d_gene: TRBD1
j_gene: TRBJ1-2
v_gene: TRBV6-1
abundance: NA
CDR3nt: TGTGCCAGCAGTGAAGGCAGGGGGCCGGGCTATGGCTACACCTTC
CDR3aa: CASSEGRGPGYGYTF

d_gene: NA
j_gene: TRBJ2-3
v_gene: TRBV25-1
abundance: NA
CDR3nt: TGTGCCAGCAGTTTGGATGCTGGCACAGATACGCAGTATTTT
CDR3aa: CASSLDAGTDTQYF

d_gene: NA
j_gene: TRBJ2-1
v_gene: TRBV5-1
abundance: NA
CDR3nt: TGCGCCAGCAGCCCGCTTCCGGCCTACAATGAGCAGTTCTTC
CDR3aa: CASSPLPAYNEQFF

d_gene: NA
j_gene: TRBJ2-3
v_gene: TRBV19
abundance: NA
CDR3nt: TGTGCCAGTACCCCCCTACGGGGTGGAAGCCCAGATACGCAGTATTTT
CDR3aa: CASTPLRGGSPDTQYF

d_gene: TRBD1
j_gene: TRBJ2-1
v_gene: TRBV11-3
abundance: NA
CDR3nt: TGTGCCAGCAGCTTGGACAGGGGGTCCTACAATGAGCAGTTCTTC
CDR3aa: CASSLDRGSYNEQFF

d_gene: TRBD2
j_gene: TRBJ2-7
v_gene: TRBV5-4
abundance: few
CDR3nt: TGTGCCAGCAGCTTGCCTCTAGCGGGAGCCTACGAGCAGTACTTC
CDR3aa: CASSLPLAGAYEQYF

d_gene: NA
j_gene: TRBJ1-2
v_gene: TRBV15
abundance: many
CDR3nt: TGTGCCACCAGCGGGGGATTGGGACGAATTGGGGGCTACACCTTC
CDR3aa: CATSGGLGRIGGYTF

d_gene: NA
j_gene: TRBJ1-1
v_gene: TRBV29-1
abundance: few
CDR3nt: TGCAGCGCTGGACATATAAACACTGAAGCTTTCTTT
CDR3aa: CSAGHINTEAFF

d_gene: NA
j_gene: TRBJ2-5
v_gene: TRBV6-5
abundance: many
CDR3nt: TGTGCCAGCAGTTACAACTACCGGGCAGAAGAGACCCAGTACTTC
CDR3aa: CASSYNYRAEETQYF

d_gene: TRBD1
j_gene: TRBJ1-1
v_gene: TRBV7-6
abundance: NA
CDR3nt: TGTGCCAGCAGCTTAGTTAGGACAGGGGACAAGAACACTGAAGCTTTCTTT
CDR3aa: CASSLVRTGDKNTEAFF

d_gene: NA
j_gene: TRBJ1-1
v_gene: TRBV18
abundance: few
CDR3nt: TGTGCCAGCTCATTCTACAGGGCCCCAGACACTGAAGCTTTCTTT
CDR3aa: CASSFYRAPDTEAFF

d_gene: TRBD1
j_gene: TRBJ2-1
v_gene: TRBV19
abundance: NA
CDR3nt: TGTGCCAGTACCTCGACAGGGGGATACAATGAGCAGTTCTTC
CDR3aa: CASTSTGGYNEQFF

d_gene: TRBD1
j_gene: TRBJ1-2
v_gene: TRBV28
abundance: NA
CDR3nt: TGTGCCAGCAGCGGACAGGGTTGGGACTATGGCTACACCTTC
CDR3aa: CASSGQGWDYGYTF

d_gene: NA
j_gene: TRBJ1-1
v_gene: TRBV7-3
abundance: once
CDR3nt: TGTGCCAGCAGCTGGGGGGGTTCGACAAAGGAAGCTTTCTTT
CDR3aa: CASSWGGSTKEAFF

d_gene: NA
j_gene: TRBJ2-3
v_gene: TRBV2
abundance: once
CDR3nt: TGTGCCAGCAGGGCGATTACAGATACGCAGTATTTT
CDR3aa: CASRAITDTQYF

d_gene: TRBD1
j_gene: TRBJ2-2
v_gene: TRBV5-1
abundance: NA
CDR3nt: TGCGCCAGCAGCCAAGGACAGGGTATAACCGGGGAGCTGTTTTTT
CDR3aa: CASSQGQGITGELFF

d_gene: NA
j_gene: TRBJ2-7
v_gene: TRBV11-2
abundance: NA
CDR3nt: TGTGCCAGCAGCTTAGCAACCGGGTCCTACTACTACGAGCAGTACTTC
CDR3aa: CASSLATGSYYYEQYF

d_gene: NA
j_gene: TRBJ2-7
v_gene: TRBV30
abundance: NA
CDR3nt: TGTGCCTGGAGGTCGTTGCTAGGCAGCGAGCAGTACTTC
CDR3aa: CAWRSLLGSEQYF

d_gene: TRBD1
j_gene: TRBJ1-4
v_gene: TRBV7-9
abundance: NA
CDR3nt: TGTGCCAGCAGCTTTTCCGGACAGGCTGGCCTGTTTTTT
CDR3aa: CASSFSGQAGLFF

d_gene: NA
j_gene: TRBJ2-7
v_gene: TRBV7-9
abundance: few
CDR3nt: TGTGCCAGCAGCTACCGAGCTCAGAGTTACGAGCAGTACTTC
CDR3aa: CASSYRAQSYEQYF